Listed below are T cell receptor beta chains from one sample, sequenced in a study of cytomegalovirus exposure and HLA in healthy donors. Sequencing was performed with immunoSEQ multiplex PCR; in TCRdb, only in-frame clones are kept and a portion is missing. The repertoire includes 110,000 to 150,000 clones, 94% of them detected once, and 1.8% sits in the top ten. Sequenced input: PBMCs. These receptors all stem from a man aged 18 to 30 in good health and CMV-seropositive. Both conserved end residues are part of each CDR3. A D gene is named only where the DNA matches it firmly. Size is stated for part of the rows, as once, few or many counts, or as a class when the clone is expanded.

J: TRBJ1-5; size: once; D: .; V: TRBV6-6; CDR3: CASSYLEGVGNQPQHF; DNA: TGTGCCAGCAGTTACTTGGAGGGAGTGGGCAATCAGCCCCAGCATTTT
J: TRBJ2-3; size: .; D: TRBD2; V: TRBV2; CDR3: CASRTGTSGPDTQYF; DNA: TGTGCCAGCAGAACCGGGACTAGCGGACCAGATACGCAGTATTTT
J: TRBJ2-2; size: .; D: TRBD2; V: TRBV9; CDR3: CASSVVGTSGGPGGGELFF; DNA: TGTGCCAGCAGCGTAGTTGGGACTAGCGGGGGACCTGGGGGCGGGGAGCTGTTTTTT
J: TRBJ2-1; size: .; D: .; V: TRBV4-1; CDR3: CASSQGIGGWNSYNEQFF; DNA: TGCGCCAGCAGCCAAGGAATTGGCGGCTGGAACTCCTACAATGAGCAGTTCTTC
J: TRBJ2-3; size: .; D: TRBD2; V: TRBV5-1; CDR3: CASSFGGGSSTDTQYF; DNA: TGCGCCAGCAGCTTCGGCGGGGGGTCTAGCACAGATACGCAGTATTTT
J: TRBJ1-5; size: .; D: .; V: TRBV2; CDR3: CASSAEGGSNQPQHF; DNA: TGTGCCAGCAGTGCAGAGGGGGGGAGCAATCAGCCCCAGCATTTT
J: TRBJ1-2; size: .; D: .; V: TRBV4-1; CDR3: CASSHQGRNYGYTF; DNA: TGCGCCAGCAGCCACCAGGGGAGAAACTATGGCTACACCTTC
J: TRBJ2-1; size: .; D: TRBD1; V: TRBV23-1; CDR3: CASSVTGTGLYNEQFF; DNA: TGCGCCAGCAGTGTAACCGGGACAGGCCTTTACAATGAGCAGTTCTTC
J: TRBJ2-7; size: .; D: TRBD1; V: TRBV7-9; CDR3: CASSLGQAPYEQYF; DNA: TGTGCCAGCAGCCTGGGACAGGCTCCTTACGAGCAGTACTTC
J: TRBJ1-5; size: .; D: TRBD1; V: TRBV6-1; CDR3: CASSTPTGIQPQHF; DNA: TGTGCCAGCAGTACACCGACAGGGATACAGCCCCAGCATTTT
J: TRBJ1-1; size: .; D: TRBD1; V: TRBV18; CDR3: CASSPQQGAGTEAFF; DNA: TGTGCCAGCTCACCACAACAGGGGGCTGGGACTGAAGCTTTCTTT
J: TRBJ2-2; size: .; D: TRBD2; V: TRBV29-1; CDR3: CSVGGLAGDNTGELFF; DNA: TGCAGCGTGGGGGGACTAGCGGGAGATAACACCGGGGAGCTGTTTTTT
J: TRBJ2-7; size: .; D: .; V: TRBV10-1; CDR3: CASSESILGGGPPYEQYF; DNA: TGCGCCAGCAGTGAGTCCATACTAGGGGGAGGGCCCCCCTACGAGCAGTACTTC
J: TRBJ1-5; size: .; D: .; V: TRBV5-1; CDR3: CASSPVAGGDQPQHF; DNA: TGCGCCAGCAGCCCTGTGGCGGGGGGCGATCAGCCCCAGCATTTT
J: TRBJ1-1; size: .; D: .; V: TRBV6-5; CDR3: CASRNDRNTEAFF; DNA: TGTGCCAGCAGGAATGACAGGAACACTGAAGCTTTCTTT
J: TRBJ1-1; size: .; D: .; V: TRBV5-6; CDR3: CASTFFGNTEAFF; DNA: TGTGCCAGCACCTTCTTCGGGAACACTGAAGCTTTCTTT
J: TRBJ2-5; size: once; D: .; V: TRBV11-2; CDR3: CASSYTGLRETQYF; DNA: TGTGCCAGCAGCTATACAGGGCTCCGAGAGACCCAGTACTTC
J: TRBJ2-2; size: .; D: TRBD2; V: TRBV5-1; CDR3: CASSWAGGQVFELFF; DNA: TGCGCCAGCAGCTGGGCGGGAGGGCAGGTGTTCGAGCTGTTTTTT
J: TRBJ2-5; size: .; D: .; V: TRBV4-1; CDR3: CASSQEGEGARETQYF; DNA: TGCGCCAGCAGCCAAGAAGGGGAAGGGGCGCGGGAGACCCAGTACTTC
J: TRBJ2-2; size: .; D: .; V: TRBV28; CDR3: CASTVPTGQSNTGELFF; DNA: TGTGCCAGCACCGTACCGACAGGACAGTCGAACACCGGGGAGCTGTTTTTT
J: TRBJ1-5; size: .; D: TRBD1; V: TRBV18; CDR3: CASSHRGQPQHF; DNA: TGTGCCAGCTCACACAGGGGTCAGCCCCAGCATTTT
J: TRBJ2-3; size: .; D: TRBD2; V: TRBV27; CDR3: CASRTSGTDTQYF; DNA: TGTGCCAGCAGGACTAGCGGGACAGATACGCAGTATTTT
J: TRBJ2-2; size: .; D: TRBD1; V: TRBV7-9; CDR3: CASSTGGQAVNTGELFF; DNA: TGTGCCAGCAGTACAGGGGGCCAGGCGGTTAACACCGGGGAGCTGTTTTTT
J: TRBJ2-5; size: .; D: TRBD2; V: TRBV29-1; CDR3: CSVVRLAGETQYF; DNA: TGCAGCGTTGTAAGACTAGCGGGAGAGACCCAGTACTTC
J: TRBJ2-3; size: .; D: TRBD2; V: TRBV23-1; CDR3: CASSRSGGPSTDTQYF; DNA: TGCGCCAGCAGTCGTTCGGGAGGTCCTAGCACAGATACGCAGTATTTT
J: TRBJ2-1; size: .; D: .; V: TRBV30; CDR3: CAWTAGLYNEQFF; DNA: TGTGCCTGGACCGCAGGGCTCTACAATGAGCAGTTCTTC
J: TRBJ2-7; size: .; D: .; V: TRBV7-2; CDR3: CASSFFQGWYEQYF; DNA: TGTGCCAGCAGCTTTTTCCAGGGGTGGTACGAGCAGTACTTC
J: TRBJ2-7; size: .; D: .; V: TRBV6-5; CDR3: CASSGSEKQYF; DNA: TGTGCCAGCAGTGGCAGCGAGAAGCAGTACTTC
J: TRBJ2-1; size: .; D: TRBD2; V: TRBV11-2; CDR3: CASSLEFQASGIDSYNEQFF; DNA: TGTGCCAGCAGCTTAGAATTTCAGGCTAGCGGGATTGATTCCTACAATGAGCAGTTCTTC
J: TRBJ1-1; size: .; D: .; V: TRBV10-3; CDR3: CAISGRGGTEAFF; DNA: TGTGCCATCAGTGGACGGGGAGGAACTGAAGCTTTCTTT
J: TRBJ2-2; size: .; D: .; V: TRBV28; CDR3: CASSFSANRMNTGELFF; DNA: TGTGCCAGCAGTTTCTCCGCAAACAGGATGAACACCGGGGAGCTGTTTTTT
J: TRBJ1-1; size: .; D: TRBD1; V: TRBV5-5; CDR3: CASSLGDRGRDEAFF; DNA: TGTGCCAGCAGCTTGGGGGACAGGGGTCGGGATGAAGCTTTCTTT
J: TRBJ1-3; size: once; D: TRBD1; V: TRBV5-4; CDR3: CASSLAGTALSGNTIYF; DNA: TGTGCCAGCAGCTTGGCCGGGACAGCACTTTCTGGAAACACCATATATTTT
J: TRBJ2-1; size: .; D: .; V: TRBV6-5; CDR3: CASTKVGGTSEFF; DNA: TGTGCCAGCACCAAGGTGGGGGGTACGAGCGAGTTCTTC
J: TRBJ1-1; size: .; D: .; V: TRBV15; CDR3: CATSRVEVRTEAFF; DNA: TGTGCCACCAGCAGAGTGGAGGTGAGGACTGAAGCTTTCTTT
J: TRBJ2-4; size: .; D: TRBD2; V: TRBV9; CDR3: CASSAGLAVQNIQYF; DNA: TGTGCCAGCAGCGCGGGACTAGCAGTGCAAAACATTCAGTACTTC
J: TRBJ2-7; size: .; D: .; V: TRBV28; CDR3: CASSTGNLAYEQYF; DNA: TGTGCCAGCAGCACGGGGAATTTAGCCTACGAGCAGTACTTC
J: TRBJ2-7; size: once; D: TRBD2; V: TRBV28; CDR3: CASSWRAGGAEQYF; DNA: TGTGCCAGCAGTTGGAGAGCGGGAGGAGCCGAGCAGTACTTC
J: TRBJ2-7; size: .; D: .; V: TRBV6-1; CDR3: CASSEFQYEQYF; DNA: TGTGCCAGCAGTGAATTTCAGTACGAGCAGTACTTC
J: TRBJ1-5; size: .; D: .; V: TRBV15; CDR3: CATSRVSLDQPQHF; DNA: TGTGCCACCAGCAGAGTGAGTCTTGATCAGCCCCAGCATTTT
J: TRBJ1-3; size: .; D: TRBD1; V: TRBV28; CDR3: CASSLWGTAGNTIYF; DNA: TGTGCCAGCAGTTTATGGGGGACAGCAGGAAACACCATATATTTT
J: TRBJ2-1; size: .; D: TRBD2; V: TRBV18; CDR3: CASSPPEREVYNEQFF; DNA: TGTGCCAGCTCACCACCTGAGCGGGAGGTCTACAATGAGCAGTTCTTC
J: TRBJ2-1; size: once; D: .; V: TRBV27; CDR3: CASGSSYNEQFF; DNA: TGTGCCAGCGGGAGCTCCTACAATGAGCAGTTCTTC
J: TRBJ1-5; size: .; D: .; V: TRBV28; CDR3: CASRPREGNQPQHF; DNA: TGTGCCAGCAGGCCCAGGGAGGGCAATCAGCCCCAGCATTTT
J: TRBJ1-3; size: .; D: TRBD1; V: TRBV5-1; CDR3: CASSHGQGRNTIYF; DNA: TGCGCCAGCAGCCACGGACAGGGCCGAAACACCATATATTTT
J: TRBJ2-6; size: .; D: TRBD1; V: TRBV6-5; CDR3: CASSYWDSSGANVLTF; DNA: TGTGCCAGCAGTTACTGGGACAGCTCTGGGGCCAACGTCCTGACTTTC
J: TRBJ2-3; size: .; D: TRBD1; V: TRBV7-9; CDR3: CASSPGQGADTQYF; DNA: TGTGCCAGCAGCCCCGGACAGGGTGCAGATACGCAGTATTTT
J: TRBJ2-7; size: .; D: .; V: TRBV29-1; CDR3: CSVVPENNYEQYF; DNA: TGCAGCGTTGTTCCGGAGAACAACTACGAGCAGTACTTC
J: TRBJ1-1; size: .; D: TRBD1; V: TRBV5-1; CDR3: CASSPGQVGPGFTEAFF; DNA: TGCGCCAGCAGTCCCGGACAGGTCGGCCCGGGTTTCACTGAAGCTTTCTTT
J: TRBJ1-2; size: .; D: .; V: TRBV4-1; CDR3: CASSLPQAFRTF; DNA: TGCGCCAGCAGCCTCCCCCAGGCTTTTCGCACCTTC
J: TRBJ2-7; size: .; D: TRBD2; V: TRBV2; CDR3: CASSEWAGGSPYEQYF; DNA: TGTGCCAGCAGTGAATGGGCGGGAGGCAGCCCCTACGAGCAGTACTTC
J: TRBJ2-7; size: .; D: .; V: TRBV4-1; CDR3: CASSQPGSFVDEQYF; DNA: TGCGCCAGCAGCCAACCGGGGAGTTTTGTCGACGAGCAGTACTTC
J: TRBJ2-1; size: .; D: .; V: TRBV7-6; CDR3: CASSLGRARGLYNEQFF; DNA: TGTGCCAGCAGCTTAGGTCGGGCCAGGGGCCTTTACAATGAGCAGTTCTTC
J: TRBJ2-7; size: .; D: TRBD1; V: TRBV19; CDR3: CASSHRGSTYEQYF; DNA: TGTGCCAGTAGTCACAGGGGGAGTACCTACGAGCAGTACTTC
J: TRBJ2-2; size: .; D: TRBD1; V: TRBV11-3; CDR3: CASSFRGYGELFF; DNA: TGTGCCAGCAGCTTCAGGGGGTATGGGGAGCTGTTTTTT